Sequencing of this T cell receptor (beta chain) was carried out in a study of metastatic and nonmetastatic thyroid tumors. Whole-study results and caveats: Within blood and tumor, benign nodules reportedly had significantly lower TCR beta diversity than malignant thyroid tumors did.

TCRdb re-called clones from the PCR reads using MiXCR. In the table there are more than 6,000 clones, roughly a third of which are singletons. This clone is deemed medium-sized. Its antigen is currently unknown. Thyroid surgery took place with no prior treatment in any patient. Germline values: CDR1 SGHRS, CDR2 YFSETQ. The CDR3 has 15 residues. V lost 4 bases, J lost 3 bases, and 6 bases stayed unmatched. Sequencing was performed on adjacent normal tissue. This chain uses TRBV5-1 with TRBJ2-1, with 8 nucleotides matching TRBD1. The sequence derives from a female donor with papillary thyroid cancer or a benign thyroid nodule (not recorded which). Some clones in this sample may be carry-over from other donors' samples. The CDR3 here is CASSVAGGDYNEQFF. As DNA, the CDR3 is TGCGCCAGCAGCGTAGCAGGGGGCGACTACAATGAGCAGTTCTTC.